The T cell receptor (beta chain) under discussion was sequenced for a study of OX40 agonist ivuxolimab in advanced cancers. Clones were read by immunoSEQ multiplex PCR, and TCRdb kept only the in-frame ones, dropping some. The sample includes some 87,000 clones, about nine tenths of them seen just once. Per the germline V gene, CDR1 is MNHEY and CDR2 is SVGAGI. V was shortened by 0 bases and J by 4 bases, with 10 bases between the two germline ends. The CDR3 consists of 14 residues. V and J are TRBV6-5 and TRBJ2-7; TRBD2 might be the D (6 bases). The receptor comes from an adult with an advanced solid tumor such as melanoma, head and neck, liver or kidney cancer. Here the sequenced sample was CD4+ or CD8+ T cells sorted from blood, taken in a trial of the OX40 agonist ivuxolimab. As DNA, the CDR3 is TGTGCCAGCAGTTACTCTCGGGAGTTGTACGAGCAGTACTTC. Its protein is CASSYSRELYEQYF.